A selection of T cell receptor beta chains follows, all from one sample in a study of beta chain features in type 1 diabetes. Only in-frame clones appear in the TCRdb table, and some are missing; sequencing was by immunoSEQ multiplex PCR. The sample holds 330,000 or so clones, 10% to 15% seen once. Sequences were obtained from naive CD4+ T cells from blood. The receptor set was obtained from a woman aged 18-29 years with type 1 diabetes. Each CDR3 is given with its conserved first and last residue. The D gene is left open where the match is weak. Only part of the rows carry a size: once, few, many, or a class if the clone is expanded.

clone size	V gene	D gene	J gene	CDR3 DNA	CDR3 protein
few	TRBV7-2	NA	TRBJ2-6	TGTGCCAGCATCCCGACAGACCTCTACGTCCTGACTTTC	CASIPTDLYVLTF
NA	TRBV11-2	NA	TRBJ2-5	TGTGCCAGCACCCAAGGGGGTAGGGAGACCCAGTACTTC	CASTQGGRETQYF
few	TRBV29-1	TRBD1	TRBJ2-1	TGCAGCGTTTCGGCCGGGACAGGGCCGGACTACAATGAGCAGTTCTTC	CSVSAGTGPDYNEQFF
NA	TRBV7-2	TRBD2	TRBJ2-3	TGTGCCAGCAGCTCGGGACTAGACACAGATACGCAGTATTTT	CASSSGLDTDTQYF
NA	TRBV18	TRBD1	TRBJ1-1	TGTGCCAGCGGTACCGGGACAGGTTCCACTGAAGCTTTCTTT	CASGTGTGSTEAFF
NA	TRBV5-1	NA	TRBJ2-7	TGCGCCAGCAGCCCGCAGGGTGACTCCTACGAGCAGTACTTC	CASSPQGDSYEQYF
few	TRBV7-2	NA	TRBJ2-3	TGTGCCAGCAGCTCGGGGTACACAGATACGCAGTATTTT	CASSSGYTDTQYF
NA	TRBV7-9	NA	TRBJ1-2	TGTGCCAGCGCCCTTTTGTCTGCCAGGGACTATGGCTACACCTTC	CASALLSARDYGYTF
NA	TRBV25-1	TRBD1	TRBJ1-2	TGTGCCAGCAGGCAACAGGGGGCTTTTGGCTACACCTTC	CASRQQGAFGYTF
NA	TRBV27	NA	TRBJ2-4	TGTGCCAGCAGTCCGTACCCCCTGGTCTGGGAGGAAAACATTCAGTACTTC	CASSPYPLVWEENIQYF
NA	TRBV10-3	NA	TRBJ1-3	TGTGCCATCATGTGGGCCGTTGGAAACACCATATATTTT	CAIMWAVGNTIYF
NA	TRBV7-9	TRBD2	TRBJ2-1	TGTGCCAGCACCGAACTAGCGGGAGCGGAGAATGAGCAGTTCTTC	CASTELAGAENEQFF
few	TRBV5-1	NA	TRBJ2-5	TGCGCCAGCAACCCAATAGGCGGGGCTCAAGAGACCCAGTACTTC	CASNPIGGAQETQYF
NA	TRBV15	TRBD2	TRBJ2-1	TGTGCCACCAGCAGAGTGGGGGGAGGGCCGGGGGAGCAGTTCTTC	CATSRVGGGPGEQFF
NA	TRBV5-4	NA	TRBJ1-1	TGTGCCAGCGGTCGTGAGGTCACTGAAGCTTTCTTT	CASGREVTEAFF
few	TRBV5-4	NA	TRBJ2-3	TGTGCCAGCACCCTGGCTAGCGGCACAGATACGCAGTATTTT	CASTLASGTDTQYF
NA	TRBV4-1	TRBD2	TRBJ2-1	TGCGCCAGCAGCCAACCTATAGCGGGCATAAGGAACAATGAGCAGTTCTTC	CASSQPIAGIRNNEQFF
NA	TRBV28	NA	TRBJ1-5	TGTGCCAGCAGTTCGACAGATCAGCCCCAGCATTTT	CASSSTDQPQHF
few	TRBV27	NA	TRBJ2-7	TGTGCCAGCAGTCGGGACATGATCAACGAGCAGTACTTC	CASSRDMINEQYF
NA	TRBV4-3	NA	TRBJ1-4	TGCGCCAGCAGCCAGTCAACAGGGTCGACTAATGAAAAACTGTTTTTT	CASSQSTGSTNEKLFF
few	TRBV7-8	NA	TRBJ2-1	TGTGCCAGCAGCACCCCGTCTACAAGGGGAAGCTCCTACAATGAGCAGTTCTTC	CASSTPSTRGSSYNEQFF
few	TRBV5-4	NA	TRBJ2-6	TGTGCCAGCAGCCCCTCCAGGGCTGGGGCCAACGTCCTGACTTTC	CASSPSRAGANVLTF
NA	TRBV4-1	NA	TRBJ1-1	TGCGCCAGCAGCCAAGGACCTACAGCGAACACTGAAGCTTTCTTT	CASSQGPTANTEAFF
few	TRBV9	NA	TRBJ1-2	TGTGCCAGCAGCGTCGACTTGGGTAACTATGGCTACACCTTC	CASSVDLGNYGYTF
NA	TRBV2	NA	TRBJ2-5	TGTGCCAGCAGTGATCGTCTAGCGCAAGAGACCCAGTACTTC	CASSDRLAQETQYF
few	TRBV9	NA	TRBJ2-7	TGTGCCAGCACACCCGGACACGTCCTCTCCTACGAGCAGTACTTC	CASTPGHVLSYEQYF
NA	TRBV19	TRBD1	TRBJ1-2	TGTGCCAGTAGTGTCGACAGGGTTCGGGATGGCTACACCTTC	CASSVDRVRDGYTF
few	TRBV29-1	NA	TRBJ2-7	TGCAGCGTTGGTGCAGGGGGGAGGTCCTACGAGCAGTACTTC	CSVGAGGRSYEQYF
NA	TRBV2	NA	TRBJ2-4	TGTGCCAGCGTCAGGGAAAACATTCAGTACTTC	CASVRENIQYF
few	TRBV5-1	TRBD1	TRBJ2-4	TGCGCCAGCAGCCCAGACAGGGAAAAAAACATTCAGTACTTC	CASSPDREKNIQYF
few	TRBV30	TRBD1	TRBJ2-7	TGTGCCTGGAGTGGAAGGGACAGGGGGTTTGAGCAGTACTTC	CAWSGRDRGFEQYF
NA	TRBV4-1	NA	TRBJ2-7	TGCGCCAGCAGCCAAGATGCAGGGGTAGAGCAGTACTTC	CASSQDAGVEQYF